The T cell receptor beta chain under discussion was sequenced for a study of follicular helper T cells after annual influenza vaccination. Across the study: After each seasonal flu vaccination, blood came on days 0, 7 and 28. For some subjects, blood spans the 2013-2014, 2014-2015 and 2015-2016 annual vaccinations.

Data came from immunoSEQ multiplex PCR; TCRdb stores just in-frame clones and leaves some out. The data contain about 10,000 clones, more than 80% of them singletons. Germline V gives CDR1 SGHTA, CDR2 FQGNSA. V gave up 2 bases and J gave up 6 bases, with 3 bases separating them. This CDR3 is built from 11 residues. Concerning this clone itself: The antigen is undetermined.

Findings of the study overall: Productive TCRB sequences came from only about 9-22% of cells.

Time point specified: 2015-2016 season, 7 days after influenza vaccination. The sequences come from CXCR5+ CD38- circulating T follicular helper cells from blood, collected 7 days after influenza vaccination. Subset given: circulating Tfh, non-naive CD4+CXCR5+PD-1+ (ICOS+CD38+ or ICOS-CD38-). The source of this sequence is an adult who received the influenza vaccine. J is TRBJ2-3 and V is TRBV7-2, with unresolved D. The CDR3 DNA sequence: TGTGCCAGCAGCTTATTGGATACGCAGTATTTT. The encoded protein is CASSLLDTQYF. Full variable domain (remainder filled in from reference TRBV7-2 and TRBJ2-3): GAGVSQSPSNKVTEKGKDVELRCDPISGHTALYWYRQSLGQGLEFLIYFQGNSAPDKSGLPSDRFSAERTGGSVSTLTIQRTQQEDSAVYLCASSLLDTQYFGPGTRLTVL.